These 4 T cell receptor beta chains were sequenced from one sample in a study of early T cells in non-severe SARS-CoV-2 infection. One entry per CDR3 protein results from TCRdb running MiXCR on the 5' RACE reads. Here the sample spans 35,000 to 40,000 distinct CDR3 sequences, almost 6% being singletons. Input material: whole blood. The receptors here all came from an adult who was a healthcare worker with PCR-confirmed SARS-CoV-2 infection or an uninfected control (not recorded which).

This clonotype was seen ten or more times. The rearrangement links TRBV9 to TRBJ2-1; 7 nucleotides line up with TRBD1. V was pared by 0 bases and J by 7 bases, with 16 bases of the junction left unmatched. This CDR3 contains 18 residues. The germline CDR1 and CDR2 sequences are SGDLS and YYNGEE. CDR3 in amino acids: CASSVAKSFRGLRNEQFF. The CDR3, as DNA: TGTGCCAGCAGCGTAGCTAAGTCTTTTAGGGGGCTCAGGAATGAGCAGTTCTTC.

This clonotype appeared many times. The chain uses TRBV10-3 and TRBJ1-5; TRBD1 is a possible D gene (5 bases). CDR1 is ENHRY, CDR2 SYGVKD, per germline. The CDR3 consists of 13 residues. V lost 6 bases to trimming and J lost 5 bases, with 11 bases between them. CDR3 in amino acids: CAIRGGTDQPQHF. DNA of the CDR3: TGTGCCATCAGGGGGGGAACGGATCAGCCCCAGCATTTT.

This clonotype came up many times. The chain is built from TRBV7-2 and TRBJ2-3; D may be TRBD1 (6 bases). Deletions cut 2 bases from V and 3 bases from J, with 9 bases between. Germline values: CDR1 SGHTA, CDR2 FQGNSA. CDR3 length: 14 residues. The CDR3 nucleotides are TGTGCCAGCAGCTTATCAGGGGTTACAGATACGCAGTATTTT. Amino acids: CASSLSGVTDTQYF.

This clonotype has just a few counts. CDR3: CASSLATSGISYEQYF. In nucleotides, the CDR3 is TGCGCCAGCAGCTTGGCGACTAGCGGGATCTCCTACGAGCAGTACTTC. The V and J genes are TRBV5-1 and TRBJ2-7, with 11 bases that match TRBD2. This CDR3 is 16 amino acids long. J gave up 0 bases and V 0 bases, and 2 bases lay outside the gene matches. Germline V lookup: CDR1 SGHRS, CDR2 YFSETQ.